This TCR beta chain was found in a study of tumor-infiltrating lymphocytes in glioblastoma multiforme. The count of this clonotype is one. A read error may produce the germline difference seen at one junction end. TCR beta libraries were built from RNA through three nested multiplex PCR rounds using modified ARM-PCR. TCRdb itself ran the multiplex PCR reads through MiXCR, one entry per CDR3 protein. The sample includes 10,000 or so distinct CDR3 sequences, more than 70% of them seen just once. The sample was brain tumor tissue. This TCR came from a male donor with glioblastoma.

The CDR3 DNA follows: TGCTCCAGCAGCTTGGGGGCACATTCGGGAGGAGATACTGAAGCTTTCTTT. The encoded protein is CSSSLGAHSGGDTEAFF. The chain couples TRBV5-1 to TRBJ1-1; a weak D match, TRBD1 (6 bases). This CDR3 has 17 amino acids. The germline gives CDR1 SGHRS, CDR2 YFSETQ.